This entry concerns a single T cell receptor (beta chain). Sequenced by immunoSEQ multiplex PCR; TCRdb stores in-frame clones only, minus some. The data contain some 230,000 clones, 85% to 90% of them singletons. V dropped 5 bases and J dropped 16 bases, with 15 bases sitting between them. The germline V gene has CDR1 SNHLY and CDR2 FYNNEI. The CDR3 is 11 residues long. This entry comes from a study of blood T cell repertoires in COVID-19. For the study at large: Italy, Spain and the United States were the sources of the convalescent and acute COVID-19 samples. Sample material is recorded as cDNA or gDNA derived from T cells, B-cell-depleted T cells, or PBMCs.

The specimen sequenced was PBMCs or T cells enriched from blood (not recorded which). The rearrangement uses TRBV2 and TRBJ2-1; possibly TRBD1 for D (5 bases). This clonotype was sampled from a woman in her late teens or twenties in a cohort exposed to, infected with or recovered from COVID-19 (not recorded which). This CDR3 is CASSPGIRRFF. The CDR3 DNA is TGTGCCAGCAGTCCAGGGATTCGGAGATTCTTC.